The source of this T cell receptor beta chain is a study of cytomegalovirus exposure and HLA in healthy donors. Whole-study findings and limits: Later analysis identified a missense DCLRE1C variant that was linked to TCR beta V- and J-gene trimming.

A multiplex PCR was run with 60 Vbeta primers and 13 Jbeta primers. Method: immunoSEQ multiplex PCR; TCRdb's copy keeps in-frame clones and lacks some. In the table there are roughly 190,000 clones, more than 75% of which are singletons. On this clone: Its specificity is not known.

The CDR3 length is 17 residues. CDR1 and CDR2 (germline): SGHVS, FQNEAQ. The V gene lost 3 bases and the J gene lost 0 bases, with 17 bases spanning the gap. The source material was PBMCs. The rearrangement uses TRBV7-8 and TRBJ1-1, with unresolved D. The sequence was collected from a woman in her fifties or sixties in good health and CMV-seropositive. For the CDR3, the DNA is TGTGCCAGCAGCTTGAAGGGAGGGATCCAAATGAACACTGAAGCTTTCTTT. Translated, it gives CASSLKGGIQMNTEAFF.